Listed below are T cell receptor beta chains from one sample, sequenced in a study of neurological immune-mediated disorders. TCRdb reprocessed the 5' RACE reads with MiXCR, giving one entry per CDR3 protein. This sample has tens of thousands of distinct CDR3 sequences, with about 4% found just once. Sequencing input: PBMCs. Receptors were obtained from a young man with multiple sclerosis. CDR3s leave out the opening cysteine and the closing phenylalanine or tryptophan.

V gene	J gene	CDR3 protein
TRBV2	TRBJ2-5	ALKRRGSQETQY
TRBV7-8	TRBJ2-6	ASSLVGTVVSGANVLT
TRBV20-1	TRBJ2-7	SARGGGKVHEQY
TRBV20-1	TRBJ2-7	SADGAGALSYEQY
TRBV5-1	TRBJ2-3	ASSLLQAGADTQY
TRBV5-1	TRBJ2-5	ASKDAGTGETQY
TRBV12-3/TRBV12-4	TRBJ2-2	ASSLGLAGAGELF
TRBV5-1	TRBJ1-5	ASSPHAGMDQPQH
TRBV7-2	TRBJ2-3	ASSLVQGGVDTQY
TRBV20-1	TRBJ2-1	SASGGDEQF
TRBV24-1	TRBJ2-2	ATSDLAREGTGELF
TRBV20-1	TRBJ2-6	SARGVRQSSGANVLT
TRBV4-1	TRBJ2-2	ASSLLQGSGELF
TRBV5-6	TRBJ1-5	ASSRDTNQPQH
TRBV5-1	TRBJ2-2	ASSLTRGHAGELF
TRBV5-1	TRBJ1-1	ASSLMAGLNTEAF
TRBV20-1	TRBJ2-1	SAAGERGVDDEQF
TRBV11-2	TRBJ1-2	ASSFYGGGYGYT
TRBV20-1	TRBJ2-7	SAEQGNRGEQY
TRBV19	TRBJ1-5	ASRTDRGYNQPQN
TRBV2	TRBJ1-6	ASSEKARFGDNSPLH
TRBV4-1	TRBJ1-1	ASSQPGTGGPEAF
TRBV5-5	TRBJ2-2	ASTDQPIGTGELF
TRBV3-1	TRBJ1-4	ASSLRDRGLANDKLF
TRBV6-5	TRBJ2-2	ASSPLENTGELF